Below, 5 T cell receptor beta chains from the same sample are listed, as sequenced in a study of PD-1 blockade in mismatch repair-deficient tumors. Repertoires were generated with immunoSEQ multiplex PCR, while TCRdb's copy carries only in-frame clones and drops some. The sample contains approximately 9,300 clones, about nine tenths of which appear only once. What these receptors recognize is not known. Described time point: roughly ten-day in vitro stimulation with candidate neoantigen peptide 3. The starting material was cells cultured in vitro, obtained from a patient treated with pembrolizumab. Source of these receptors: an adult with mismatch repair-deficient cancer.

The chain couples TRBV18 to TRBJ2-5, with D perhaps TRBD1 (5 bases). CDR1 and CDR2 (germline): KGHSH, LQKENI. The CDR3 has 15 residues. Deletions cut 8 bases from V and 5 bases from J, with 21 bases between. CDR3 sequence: CASGLQERIHETQYF. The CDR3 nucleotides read TGTGCCAGCGGATTACAGGAGAGGATTCACGAGACCCAGTACTTC.

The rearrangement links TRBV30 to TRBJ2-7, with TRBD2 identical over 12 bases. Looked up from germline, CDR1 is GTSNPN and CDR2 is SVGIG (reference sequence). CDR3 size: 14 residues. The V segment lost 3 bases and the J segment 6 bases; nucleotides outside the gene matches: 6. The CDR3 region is CAWSPPGLAGEQYF. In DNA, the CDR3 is TGTGCCTGGAGCCCACCGGGACTAGCGGGCGAGCAGTACTTC.

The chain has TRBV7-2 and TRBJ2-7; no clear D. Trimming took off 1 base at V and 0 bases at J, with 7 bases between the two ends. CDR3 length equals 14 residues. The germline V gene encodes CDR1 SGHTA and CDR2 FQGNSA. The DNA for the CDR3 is TGTGCCAGCAGCTTAGAACAGAGCTCCTACGAGCAGTACTTC. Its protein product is CASSLEQSSYEQYF.

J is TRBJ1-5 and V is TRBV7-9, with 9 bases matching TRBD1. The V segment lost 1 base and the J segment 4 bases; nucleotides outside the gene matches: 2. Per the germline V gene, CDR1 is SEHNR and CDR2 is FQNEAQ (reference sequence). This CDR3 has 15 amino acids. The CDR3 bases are TGTGCCAGCAGCTTAGAGGGGACAGGGAATCAGCCCCAGCATTTT. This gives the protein CASSLEGTGNQPQHF.

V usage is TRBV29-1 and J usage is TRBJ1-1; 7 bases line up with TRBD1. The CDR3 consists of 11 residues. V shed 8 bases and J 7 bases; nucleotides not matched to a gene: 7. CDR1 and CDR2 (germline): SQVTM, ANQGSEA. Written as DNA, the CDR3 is TGCAGCACCAGACAGGGCGGTGAAGCTTTCTTT. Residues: CSTRQGGEAFF.